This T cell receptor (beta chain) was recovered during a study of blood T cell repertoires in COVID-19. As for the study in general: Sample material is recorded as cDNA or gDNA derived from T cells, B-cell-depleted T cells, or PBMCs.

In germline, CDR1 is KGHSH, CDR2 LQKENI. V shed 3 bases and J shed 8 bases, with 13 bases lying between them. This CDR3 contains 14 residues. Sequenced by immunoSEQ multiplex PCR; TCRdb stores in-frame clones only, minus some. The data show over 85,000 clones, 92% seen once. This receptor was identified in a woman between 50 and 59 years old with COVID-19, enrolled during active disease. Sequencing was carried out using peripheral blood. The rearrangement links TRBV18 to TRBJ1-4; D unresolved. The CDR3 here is CASSPGLRREKLFF. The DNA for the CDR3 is TGTGCCAGCTCACCCGGATTAAGGAGGGAAAAACTGTTTTTT.